This T cell receptor (beta chain) was captured by sequencing in a study of identical twins. This CDR3 region has 11 residues. In germline, CDR1 is MDHEN, CDR2 SYDVKM. V lost 5 bases and J lost 5, with 6 bases in between. Points from the study as a whole: Within beta out-of-frame sequences, the excess sharing observed between twins was weaker.

TCRdb passed the 5' RACE reads through MiXCR, listing each CDR3 protein once. Of 450,000 to 600,000 distinct CDR3 sequences listed, more than 20% were seen once; the top ten hold about 0.48%. A remark on this clonotype: The antigen is not known.

This sample also appeared in a second study, on yellow fever vaccine responses in identical twins.

Sequencing was done on a sample of CD4+ T cells sorted from blood. This clonotype was sampled from a woman younger than 30 in good health. This chain joins TRBV28 and TRBJ1-2; D remains unclear. This chain's CDR3 is CASSTQYGYTF. The CDR3 DNA is TGTGCCAGCAGTACCCAGTATGGCTACACCTTC.